Following are 28 T cell receptor beta chains from one sample sequenced in a study of T cell repertoires in cytomegalovirus infection. Each CDR3 protein is one row after TCRdb ran MiXCR on the reads. The sample shows 400,000 or so distinct CDR3 sequences, about 33% of them seen only once. Sequencing used PBMCs. These receptors all stem from a human donor in good health (CMV status not recorded). Some clones in this sample may be carry-over from other donors' samples.

The chain couples TRBV2 to TRBJ2-1; 7 bases line up with TRBD2. The CDR3 totals 13 residues. Germline CDR1 and CDR2: SNHLY and FYNNEI. The V gene end was trimmed by 8 bases and the J gene end by 7 bases; junction bases not matched to a gene: 8. This CDR3 is CASRGDWGNEQFF. Here the CDR3 DNA reads TGTGCCAGCCGGGGGGACTGGGGAAATGAGCAGTTCTTC. The whole variable domain, remainder taken from reference TRBV2 and TRBJ2-1, is EPEVTQTPSHQVTQMGQEVILRCVPISNHLYFYWYRQILGQKVEFLVSFYNNEISEKSEIFDDQFSVERPDGSNFTLKIRSTKLEDSAMYFCASRGDWGNEQFFGPGTRLTVL.

Worth noting for this clonotype: Here the CDR3 omits its conserved ending phenylalanine or tryptophan, so a read error is the likely source. The genes are TRBV7-8 and TRBJ2-7; 7 bases line up with TRBD1. CDR1 and CDR2 from the germline V gene are SGHVS and FQNEAQ. With V trimmed by 5 bases and J by 2 bases, 9 bases remained unmatched. The CDR3 length is 15 residues. Here the CDR3 reads CASSVGRQGPYEQYL. The CDR3 coding sequence is TGTGCCAGCAGCGTTGGTCGACAGGGCCCCTACGAGCAGTACTTA.

This clonotype was observed a few times. The V and J genes are TRBV7-9 and TRBJ1-6; D uncertain. The CDR3 runs to 12 residues. Germline V lookup: CDR1 SEHNR, CDR2 FQNEAQ (reference sequence). Trimming removed 3 bases from V and 14 bases from J, with 11 bases in between. CDR3 nucleotide sequence: TGTGCCAGCAGCTTTGAAGAGGGATCCCTCCACTTT. Its translation is CASSFEEGSLHF.

This clonotype was counted ten times or more. The rearrangement links TRBV5-1 to TRBJ1-2; no reliable D call. The V end was cut by 0 bases, the J end by 3 bases, with 12 bases between. There are 15 residues in the CDR3. Germline values: CDR1 SGHRS, CDR2 YFSETQ. This CDR3 is CASSLVGQDDYGYTF. As DNA, the CDR3 is TGCGCCAGCAGCTTGGTAGGTCAGGACGACTATGGCTACACCTTC.

This clonotype was observed a handful of times. The gene calls are TRBV7-9 and TRBJ2-3; D may match TRBD1 or TRBD2 (6 bases each). Trimming took off 7 bases at V and 2 bases at J, with 16 bases between the two ends. Looked up from germline, CDR1 is SEHNR and CDR2 is FQNEAQ (reference sequence). This CDR3 contains 15 residues. The CDR3 nucleotides read TGTGCCAGCAATTTAGAGGGGGGAGCCACAGATACGCAGTATTTT. It encodes CASNLEGGATDTQYF.

This sequence joins TRBV4-1 and TRBJ1-6; the match to TRBD1 covers 9 bases. This CDR3 region has 19 residues. The germline gives CDR1 MGHRA, CDR2 YSYEKL. The V and J ends lost 0 bases and 8 bases, in that order; junction bases with no gene match: 14. The CDR3 loop is CASSQDPPWGTGPDSPLHF. CDR3 nucleotide sequence: TGCGCCAGCAGCCAAGATCCCCCCTGGGGGACAGGGCCTGATTCACCCCTCCACTTT.

The rearrangement links TRBV11-2 to TRBJ2-3, with no clear D. The CDR3 contains 11 residues. Trimming shortened V by 8 bases and J by 7 bases, and 10 bases separated the two germline ends. The germline gives CDR1 SGHAT, CDR2 FQNNGV. DNA of the CDR3: TGTGCCAGCTCCCACACGAATACGCAGTATTTT. It yields the protein CASSHTNTQYF. Variable domain in full (rest from reference TRBV11-2 and TRBJ2-3): EAGVAQSPRYKIIEKRQSVAFWCNPISGHATLYWYQQILGQGPKLLIQFQNNGVVDDSQLPKDRFSAERLKGVDSTLKIQPAKLEDSAVYLCASSHTNTQYFGPGTRLTVL.

The J gene is TRBJ2-1, the V gene TRBV19; 11 nucleotides match TRBD1. Unmatched junction bases numbered 2, after V lost 3 bases and J lost 4 bases. The CDR3 is 15 residues long. Germline values: CDR1 LNHDA, CDR2 SQIVND (reference sequence). The CDR3 spells CASSIGTGGYNEQFF. As DNA, the CDR3 is TGTGCCAGTAGTATCGGGACAGGGGGGTACAATGAGCAGTTCTTC.

A note on this clonotype: An end of the junction does not agree with germline; a read error may underlie this. V gene TRBV10-2 combines with J gene TRBJ1-2, with D possibly being TRBD1 (5 bases). The CDR3 loop spans 16 amino acids. Germline loops: CDR1 WSHSY, CDR2 SAAADI. CDR3 protein: CASSPFTGPSMSGYNF. As DNA, the CDR3 is TGCGCCAGCAGCCCGTTTACAGGCCCGTCTATGAGTGGCTACAACTTC.

This chain links TRBV12-3 or TRBV12-4 with TRBJ2-4; D might be TRBD1 (5 bases). V was shortened by 5 bases and J by 6 bases, with 20 bases between the two germline ends. This CDR3 has 16 amino acids. The CDR3: CASSIGHSLTLNIQYF. CDR3 nucleotides: TGTGCCAGCAGTATTGGACACTCCCTGACCTTAAACATTCAGTACTTC.

This clonotype was seen more than once but under ten times. The gene calls are TRBV6-5 and TRBJ1-2; the match to TRBD1 covers 11 bases. The trim removed 5 bases at V and 8 bases at J, leaving 7 bases unmatched. Germline values: CDR1 MNHEY, CDR2 SVGAGI. The CDR3 length is 14 residues. The CDR3 reads CASSRTGGLGGYTF. The CDR3 DNA reads TGTGCCAGCAGTAGGACAGGGGGCTTGGGAGGCTACACCTTC.

This clonotype was recorded a few times. The rearrangement links TRBV7-9 to TRBJ2-5; 8 bases line up with TRBD1. Germline CDR1 SEHNR, CDR2 FQNEAQ (reference sequence). With 2 bases clipped from V and 0 bases from J, the junction kept 2 bases outside the gene matches. The CDR3 loop spans 15 amino acids. In DNA, the CDR3 is TGTGCCAGCAGCTTAAGGACAGGGAACCAAGAGACCCAGTACTTC. It is translated as CASSLRTGNQETQYF.

This chain links TRBV20-1 with TRBJ1-5; D not certain. Germline V CDR1 and CDR2: DFQATT, SNEGSKA (reference sequence). Between the trimmed V and J ends, which lost 6 bases and 11 bases, there was a span of 11 bases. The CDR3 consists of 10 residues. The CDR3 loop is CSAMQRAQHF. The CDR3 DNA is TGCAGTGCAATGCAAAGGGCCCAGCATTTT.

The V call is TRBV7-9, the J call TRBJ1-4; possible D gene TRBD1, 6 bases. V was shortened by 5 bases and J by 8 bases, with 21 bases between the two germline ends. Germline V CDR1 and CDR2: SEHNR, FQNEAQ (reference sequence). The CDR3 loop spans 16 amino acids. CDR3 DNA: TGTGCCAGCAGCGCCATCTCAGGGGCATCCCGGGAAAAACTGTTTTTT. This translates into CASSAISGASREKLFF.

Ten or more counts support this clonotype. The chain employs TRBV7-3 and TRBJ1-4, with unresolved D. This CDR3 comprises 15 residues. CDR1 is SGHTA and CDR2 is FQGTGA in the germline V gene. Trimming left V 0 bases short and J 1 base short, with 6 bases between. The CDR3 sequence is CASSLTPLTNEKLFF. The DNA of the CDR3 is TGTGCCAGCAGCTTAACTCCGCTAACTAATGAAAAACTGTTTTTT.

The gene calls are TRBV14 and TRBJ1-3, with D unclear. V dropped 1 base and J dropped 3 bases, with 13 bases sitting between them. Germline V gene data show CDR1 as SGHDN and CDR2 as FVKESK. This CDR3 region has 16 residues. The CDR3 here is CASSQGGWRVGNTIYF. In DNA form, the CDR3 reads TGTGCCAGCAGCCAAGGCGGCTGGAGGGTTGGAAACACCATATATTTT.

This clonotype has more than one count but fewer than ten. The J gene is TRBJ1-2, the V gene TRBV6-5; TRBD1 is a possible D gene (6 bases). Germline values: CDR1 MNHEY, CDR2 SVGAGI. V lost 6 bases, J lost 3 bases, and 11 bases lay in between. This CDR3 has 13 amino acids. The DNA of the CDR3 is TGTGCCAGCAGGTGGGGGGCTGACTATGGCTACACCTTC. Its protein product is CASRWGADYGYTF.

The V call is TRBV25-1, the J call TRBJ1-6, with D maybe TRBD1 (5 bases). V was shortened by 0 bases and J by 8 bases, with 11 bases between the two germline ends. The CDR3 is made up of 15 amino acids. Germline V gene data show CDR1 as MGHDK and CDR2 as SYGVNS. The CDR3 spells CASSEYGALDSPLHF. CDR3 DNA sequence: TGTGCCAGCAGTGAATACGGGGCGTTGGATTCACCCCTCCACTTT.

In its sample, this clonotype was seen many times. The rearrangement joins TRBV6-1 to TRBJ2-1; D is perhaps TRBD2 (7 bases). Germline CDR1 is MNHNS and CDR2 is SASEGT. The V gene lost 3 bases and the J gene lost 2 bases, with 11 bases spanning the gap. The CDR3 contains 15 residues. The CDR3 loop reads CASSDGGTPYNEQFF. The CDR3, as DNA: TGTGCCAGCAGTGACGGGGGGACACCCTACAATGAGCAGTTCTTC.

This clonotype showed up many times. The chain carries TRBV7-2 and TRBJ1-2; 7 nucleotides agree with TRBD1. The CDR3 covers 13 residues. Germline lookup yields CDR1 SGHTA and CDR2 FQGNSA. Losses at the gene ends were 5 bases for V and 4 bases for J; bases not matched to a gene: 4. CDR3 sequence reads: CASSPDRAYGYTF. As DNA, the CDR3 is TGTGCCAGCAGCCCCGACAGGGCCTATGGCTACACCTTC. Looking up the rest from reference TRBV7-2 and TRBJ1-2 gives the full variable domain: GAGVSQSPSNKVTEKGKDVELRCDPISGHTALYWYRQSLGQGLEFLIYFQGNSAPDKSGLPSDRFSAERTGGSVSTLTIQRTQQEDSAVYLCASSPDRAYGYTFGSGTRLTVV.

This clonotype was seen many times. The chain couples TRBV7-2 to TRBJ1-2; no clear D gene. The CDR3 is 13 amino acids. Trimming stripped 5 bases from V and 4 bases from J, with 11 bases between. From germline, CDR1 is SGHTA and CDR2 FQGNSA. The CDR3 DNA is TGTGCCAGCAGCCCGGCGAACACCTATGGCTACACCTTC. This gives the protein CASSPANTYGYTF.

This clonotype showed up just a few times. This rearrangement joins TRBV12-3 or TRBV12-4 to TRBJ1-5, with D perhaps matching TRBD1 (6 bases). The CDR3 is 14 residues long. Trimming left V 6 bases short and J 5 bases short, with 14 bases between. The CDR3 loop is CASSPNRDDQPQHF. DNA of the CDR3: TGTGCCAGCAGCCCAAACAGGGATGATCAGCCCCAGCATTTT.

The chain uses TRBV6-1 and TRBJ1-1, with TRBD1 matching over 10 bases. Per germline, CDR1 MNHNS and CDR2 SASEGT. Trimming took 5 bases from V and 4 from J; bases not matched to a gene: 25. This CDR3 has 21 residues. The CDR3 DNA follows: TGTGCCAGCAGTACCCCCCAACCGGGACAGGGGCCTCGAACGATCGGCACTGAAGCTTTCTTT. Translating it yields CASSTPQPGQGPRTIGTEAFF.

The chain has TRBV12-3 or TRBV12-4 and TRBJ2-5; 8 positions agree with TRBD2. Trimming cost V 4 bases and J 4 bases; bases outside gene matches: 5. The CDR3 loop spans 14 amino acids. CDR3 sequence (DNA): TGTGCCAGCAGTTACCGGGGGGGCCGAGAGACCCAGTACTTC. This codes for CASSYRGGRETQYF.

The chain carries TRBV7-9 and TRBJ1-2; weak D call: TRBD1 (5 bases). V gave up 1 base and J gave up 3 bases, with 9 bases separating them. The CDR3 consists of 14 residues. CDR1 SEHNR and CDR2 FQNEAQ come from the germline V gene (reference sequence). As DNA, the CDR3 is TGTGCCAGCAGCTTAGACCGACAGCACTATGGCTACACCTTC. Its translation: CASSLDRQHYGYTF.

In this sample, this clonotype turned up a few times. The rearrangement uses TRBV19 and TRBJ2-3; no firm D call. This CDR3 comprises 14 residues. Germline lookup yields CDR1 LNHDA and CDR2 SQIVND (reference sequence). Between the trimmed V and J ends, which lost 5 bases and 2 bases, there was a span of 11 bases. CDR3 DNA sequence: TGTGCCAGTAGTCAGGTCTCCATCACAGATACGCAGTATTTT. It yields the protein CASSQVSITDTQYF.

This clonotype showed up many times. The chain recombines TRBV7-2 with TRBJ1-6; TRBD1 matches 8 bases. Looked up from germline, CDR1 is SGHTA and CDR2 is FQGNSA. The CDR3 consists of 15 residues. The ends lost 5 bases at V and 6 bases at J; junction bases unmatched: 6. CDR3 residues: CASSQQGARNSPLHF. For the CDR3, the DNA is TGTGCCAGCAGCCAGCAGGGGGCGCGTAATTCACCCCTCCACTTT. The variable domain in full, completed from reference TRBV7-2 and TRBJ1-6, reads GAGVSQSPSNKVTEKGKDVELRCDPISGHTALYWYRQSLGQGLEFLIYFQGNSAPDKSGLPSDRFSAERTGGSVSTLTIQRTQQEDSAVYLCASSQQGARNSPLHFGNGTRLTVT.

This clonotype turned up a few times. V is TRBV12-3 or TRBV12-4 and J is TRBJ2-7, with 8 bases aligning to TRBD2. This CDR3 has 16 residues. V was clipped by 10 bases and J by 3 bases; unmatched bases: 17. Here the CDR3 reads CATSRGGLPNYYEQYF. DNA for the CDR3: TGTGCCACCTCTCGCGGGGGGCTCCCCAATTACTACGAGCAGTACTTC.